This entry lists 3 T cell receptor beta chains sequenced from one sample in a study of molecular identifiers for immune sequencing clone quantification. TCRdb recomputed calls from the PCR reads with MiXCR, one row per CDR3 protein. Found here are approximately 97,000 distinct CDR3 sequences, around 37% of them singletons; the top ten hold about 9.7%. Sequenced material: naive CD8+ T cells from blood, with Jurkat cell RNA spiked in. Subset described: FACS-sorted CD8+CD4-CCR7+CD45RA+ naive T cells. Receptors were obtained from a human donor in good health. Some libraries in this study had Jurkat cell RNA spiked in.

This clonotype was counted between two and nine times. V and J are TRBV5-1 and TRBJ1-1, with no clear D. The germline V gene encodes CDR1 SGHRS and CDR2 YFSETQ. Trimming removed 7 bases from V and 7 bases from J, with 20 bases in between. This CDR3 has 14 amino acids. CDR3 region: CASGPGLGIFEAFF. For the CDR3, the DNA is TGCGCCAGCGGCCCCGGCTTGGGTATTTTTGAAGCTTTCTTT.

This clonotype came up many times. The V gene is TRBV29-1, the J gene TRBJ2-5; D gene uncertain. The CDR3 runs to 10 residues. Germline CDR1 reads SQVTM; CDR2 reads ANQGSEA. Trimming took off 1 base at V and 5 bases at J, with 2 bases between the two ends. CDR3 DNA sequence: TGCAGCGTTGAAGCCGAGACCCAGTACTTC. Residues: CSVEAETQYF.

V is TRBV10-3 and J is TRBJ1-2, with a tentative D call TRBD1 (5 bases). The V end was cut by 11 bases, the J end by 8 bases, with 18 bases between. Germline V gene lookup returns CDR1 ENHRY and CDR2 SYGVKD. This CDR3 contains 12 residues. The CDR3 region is CASKEGTGGYTF. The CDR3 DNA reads TGTGCCTCCAAGGAAGGGACTGGGGGCTACACCTTC.